This entry describes one TCR beta chain. Its antigen is still unknown. The V and J ends lost 5 bases and 8 bases respectively, with 18 bases between them. The V gene's germline CDR1 is MNHEY and CDR2 SMNVEV (reference sequence). The CDR3 runs 14 residues. Graves' hyperthyroidism was deemed stable absent ophthalmopathy progression within 18 months. This sample was included in a study of T cells in Graves' hyperthyroidism and ophthalmopathy. Study-wide results and limits: Most clonotypes expanded in the thyroid (above 0.001) were also present in blood. Ophthalmopathy prediction by the model preceded onset by a median roughly 6.3 months.

It was RNA transcripts that yielded the amplified TCR beta CDR3 regions. In the first-round RT-PCR of the TCR CDR3, the HTBI primer set was used. TCRdb passed the multiplex PCR reads through MiXCR, listing each CDR3 protein once. This table holds a few hundred thousand distinct CDR3 sequences, 20% to 25% found once. The chain couples TRBV27 to TRBJ1-2; tentative D call: TRBD1 (5 bases). Sequenced material: blood. The TCR was taken from a young man with Graves' hyperthyroidism. The CDR3 sequence is CASSPRRQGEGYTF. The CDR3, as DNA: TGTGCCAGCAGTCCCCGTCGGCAGGGAGAAGGCTACACCTTC.